What follows are 12 T cell receptor beta chains derived from one specimen sequenced in a study of OX40 agonist ivuxolimab in advanced cancers. The library was prepared using the immunoSEQ multiplex PCR assay. The immuneACCESS repertoire file appears here via TCRdb, limited to in-frame rearrangements. These files lack a portion of the clones; in checked studies, under half of the deficit traces to unresolved V genes, and the cause of the others is not known. The sample has 90,000 or so clones on record, approximately 89% of them singletons. 0.33% of the sample is taken by the ten largest. The specimen was CD4+ or CD8+ T cells sorted from blood, collected in a trial of the OX40 agonist ivuxolimab. Source of these receptors: an adult with an advanced solid tumor such as melanoma, head and neck, liver or kidney cancer.

The chain uses TRBV5-6 and TRBJ2-5; D remains unclear. Trimming took 4 bases from V and 0 from J, leaving 7 bases between them. In germline, CDR1 is SGHDT, CDR2 YYEEEE. This CDR3 has 13 residues. The CDR3 here is CASSVTYQETQYF. The DNA for the CDR3 is TGTGCCAGCAGCGTTACGTACCAAGAGACCCAGTACTTC.

J is TRBJ2-7 and V is TRBV7-9; D perhaps matches TRBD2 (5 bases). This CDR3 is built from 15 residues. The germline V and J ends were trimmed by 2 bases and 3 bases, with 14 bases remaining between them. Germline CDR1 reads SEHNR; CDR2 reads FQNEAQ (reference sequence). The CDR3 is CASSLRGPVDYEQYF. CDR3 sequence (DNA): TGTGCCAGCAGCTTAAGAGGGCCAGTGGACTACGAGCAGTACTTC.

The genes are TRBV5-8 and TRBJ2-5; 9 positions agree with TRBD1. The CDR3 totals 13 residues. From germline, CDR1 is SGHTS and CDR2 YDEGEE. The V gene end was trimmed by 3 bases and the J gene end by 4 bases; junction bases not matched to a gene: 1. This CDR3 reads CASSWGQGETQYF. In DNA, the CDR3 is TGTGCCAGCAGCTGGGGACAGGGAGAGACCCAGTACTTC.

The V call is TRBV19, the J call TRBJ1-5; weak D call: TRBD1 (5 bases). Germline CDR1 LNHDA, CDR2 SQIVND (reference sequence). V lost 0 bases and J lost 7, with 13 bases in between. CDR3 length: 15 residues. CDR3 residues: CASSIEGAGRQPQHF. CDR3 DNA: TGTGCCAGTAGTATAGAAGGAGCAGGGAGGCAGCCCCAGCATTTT.

The V and J genes are TRBV7-9 and TRBJ1-2, with 9 bases lining up with TRBD1. The V and J ends lost 2 bases and 5 bases, in that order; junction bases with no gene match: 6. This CDR3 contains 15 residues. Germline V gene lookup returns CDR1 SEHNR and CDR2 FQNEAQ (reference sequence). CDR3 in DNA: TGTGCCAGCAGCTTACCCACAGGGGGCGTGTATGGCTACACCTTC. Its protein product is CASSLPTGGVYGYTF.

This chain joins TRBV5-6 and TRBJ2-3, with 7 bases matching TRBD1. Germline trimming cut 0 bases from V and 9 bases from J; bases unmatched to any gene: 1. This CDR3 is 12 amino acids long. In germline, CDR1 is SGHDT, CDR2 YYEEEE. CDR3 protein: CASSLARGTQYF. The CDR3 bases are TGTGCCAGCAGCTTGGCCAGGGGGACGCAGTATTTT.

CDR3 nucleotide sequence: TGCGCCAGCAGCCTGGATGTCCCCGCGACCGACTATGGCTACACCTTC. Translated, it gives CASSLDVPATDYGYTF. The gene calls are TRBV5-1 and TRBJ1-2; no clear D. Germline V gives CDR1 SGHRS, CDR2 YFSETQ. Trimming shortened V by 4 bases and J by 3 bases, and 19 bases separated the two germline ends. The CDR3 is 16 residues long.

The V and J genes are TRBV14 and TRBJ1-2; 7 bases line up with TRBD1. The length of the CDR3 is 14 residues. With 4 bases clipped from V and 4 bases from J, the junction kept 6 bases outside the gene matches. The V gene's germline CDR1 is SGHDN and CDR2 FVKESK. CDR3 DNA: TGTGCCAGCAGCCTCCAATCAGGGGGCTATGGCTACACCTTC. This encodes CASSLQSGGYGYTF.

The chain couples TRBV5-1 to TRBJ1-1, with D possibly being TRBD1 (6 bases). This CDR3 spans 14 amino acids. CDR1 and CDR2 (germline): SGHRS, YFSETQ. The germline V and J ends were trimmed by 0 bases and 6 bases, with 12 bases remaining between them. The CDR3 bases are TGCGCCAGCAGCTTGGTCCGGGACACCCCTGAAGCTTTCTTT. Its protein product is CASSLVRDTPEAFF.

The chain couples TRBV7-2 to TRBJ1-1, with D perhaps TRBD1 (6 bases). This CDR3 contains 16 residues. The ends were cut back, 4 bases at V and 0 bases at J, with 15 bases in the middle. CDR1 is SGHTA and CDR2 is FQGNSA in the germline V gene. The DNA of the CDR3 is TGTGCCAGCAGCTCACAACAGGGTTTAATGAACACTGAAGCTTTCTTT. Protein: CASSSQQGLMNTEAFF.

The V gene is TRBV6-1, the J gene TRBJ2-7; no firm D call. This CDR3 contains 13 residues. Germline values: CDR1 MNHNS, CDR2 SASEGT. V lost 8 bases, J lost 2 bases, and 13 bases lay in between. The CDR3 coding sequence is TGTGCCAGCGAGGAGACGGCGACCTACGAGCAGTACTTC. Protein product: CASEETATYEQYF.

This rearrangement joins TRBV7-9 to TRBJ1-1; no reliable D call. CDR3 size: 13 residues. Germline CDR1 and CDR2: SEHNR and FQNEAQ (reference sequence). The V and J ends lost 7 bases and 0 bases respectively, with 9 bases between them. The CDR3 loop is CASTVNMNTEAFF. Written as DNA, the CDR3 is TGTGCCAGCACCGTGAACATGAACACTGAAGCTTTCTTT. Full variable domain (rest looked up from reference TRBV7-9 and TRBJ1-1): DTGVSQNPRHKITKRGQNVTFRCDPISEHNRLYWYRQTLGQGPEFLTYFQNEAQLEKSRLLSDRFSAERPKGSFSTLEIQRTEQGDSAMYLCASTVNMNTEAFFGQGTRLTVV.